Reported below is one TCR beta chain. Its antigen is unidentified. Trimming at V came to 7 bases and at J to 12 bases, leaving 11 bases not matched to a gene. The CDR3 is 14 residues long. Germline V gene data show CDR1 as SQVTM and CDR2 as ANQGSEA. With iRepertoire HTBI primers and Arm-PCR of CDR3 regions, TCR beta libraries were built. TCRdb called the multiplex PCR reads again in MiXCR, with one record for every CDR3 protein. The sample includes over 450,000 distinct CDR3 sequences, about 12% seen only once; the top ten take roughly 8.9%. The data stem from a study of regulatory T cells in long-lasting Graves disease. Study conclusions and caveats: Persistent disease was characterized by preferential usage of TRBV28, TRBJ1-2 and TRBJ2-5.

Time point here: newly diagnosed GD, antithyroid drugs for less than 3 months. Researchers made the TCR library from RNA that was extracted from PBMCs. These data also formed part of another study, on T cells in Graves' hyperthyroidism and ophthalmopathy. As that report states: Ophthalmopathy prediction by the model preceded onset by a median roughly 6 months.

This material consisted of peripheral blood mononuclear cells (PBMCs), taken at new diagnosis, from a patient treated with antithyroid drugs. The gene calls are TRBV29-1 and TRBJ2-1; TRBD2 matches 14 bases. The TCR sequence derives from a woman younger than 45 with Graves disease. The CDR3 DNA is TGCAGCGCCATGACTAGCGGGAGGGCTCGGGGGCAGTTCTTC. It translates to CSAMTSGRARGQFF.